A selection of T cell receptor beta chains follows, all from one sample in a study of blood T cell repertoires in COVID-19. Data came from immunoSEQ multiplex PCR; TCRdb stores just in-frame clones and leaves some out. Of roughly 16,000 clones listed, roughly three quarters are singletons. The sequencing sample was made of peripheral blood. The source is a man between 65 and 85 years old with active or convalescent COVID-19. CDR3s include the opening cysteine and the closing phenylalanine or tryptophan. D genes are given only for firm matches. A clone size is listed for some rows: how often the clone was seen (once, few, many), or a class if it is expanded.

d_gene: -; v_gene: TRBV4-1; abundance: -; j_gene: TRBJ1-5; len: 16; CDR3aa: CASSQESQALHQPQHF; CDR3nt: TGCGCCAGCAGCCAAGAATCACAGGCCCTCCATCAGCCCCAGCATTTT
d_gene: -; v_gene: TRBV2; abundance: -; j_gene: TRBJ2-7; len: 14; CDR3aa: CASSEQGSSYEQYF; CDR3nt: TGTGCCAGCAGTGAGCAGGGGAGCTCCTACGAGCAGTACTTC
d_gene: -; v_gene: TRBV5-6; abundance: -; j_gene: TRBJ1-1; len: 13; CDR3aa: CASRPSGLPKAFF; CDR3nt: TGTGCCAGCAGGCCGAGTGGGCTACCGAAGGCTTTCTTT
d_gene: -; v_gene: TRBV19; abundance: few; j_gene: TRBJ2-7; len: 14; CDR3aa: CASSVGGRRYEQYF; CDR3nt: TGTGCCAGTAGCGTCGGAGGCAGGAGGTACGAGCAGTACTTC
d_gene: TRBD1; v_gene: TRBV10-3; abundance: -; j_gene: TRBJ2-3; len: 14; CDR3aa: CAITPGQRKDTQYF; CDR3nt: TGTGCCATCACCCCGGGACAGAGGAAAGATACGCAGTATTTT
d_gene: -; v_gene: TRBV30; abundance: -; j_gene: TRBJ2-1; len: 15; CDR3aa: CAWRQGQGLRDEQFF; CDR3nt: TGTGCCTGGAGGCAAGGGCAGGGGTTGAGGGATGAGCAGTTCTTC
d_gene: TRBD1; v_gene: TRBV11-2; abundance: -; j_gene: TRBJ2-7; len: 15; CDR3aa: CASSLAWTGRYEQYF; CDR3nt: TGTGCCAGCAGCTTAGCTTGGACAGGGCGCTACGAGCAGTACTTC
d_gene: -; v_gene: TRBV19; abundance: -; j_gene: TRBJ1-1; len: 12; CDR3aa: CASSMGRTEAFF; CDR3nt: TGTGCCAGCAGCATGGGGCGCACTGAAGCTTTCTTT
d_gene: TRBD2; v_gene: TRBV5-1; abundance: -; j_gene: TRBJ2-5; len: 19; CDR3aa: CASSRGTSGGAKLGETQYF; CDR3nt: TGCGCCAGCAGCCGTGGGACTAGCGGGGGGGCGAAGTTAGGAGAGACCCAGTACTTC
d_gene: TRBD2; v_gene: TRBV9; abundance: -; j_gene: TRBJ2-3; len: 16; CDR3aa: CASSVASSGGTDTQYF; CDR3nt: TGTGCCAGCAGCGTAGCTAGTAGCGGGGGGACAGATACGCAGTATTTT
d_gene: -; v_gene: TRBV21-1; abundance: once; j_gene: TRBJ2-1; len: 15; CDR3aa: CASSKRLALYNEQFF; CDR3nt: TGTGCCAGCAGCAAACGCCTAGCGCTCTACAATGAGCAGTTCTTC
d_gene: -; v_gene: TRBV19; abundance: -; j_gene: TRBJ2-1; len: 13; CDR3aa: CASRPGGRNEQFF; CDR3nt: TGTGCCAGTCGGCCCGGCGGGCGGAATGAGCAGTTCTTC
d_gene: TRBD1; v_gene: TRBV19; abundance: once; j_gene: TRBJ2-5; len: 16; CDR3aa: CASSRDRTGVMETQYF; CDR3nt: TGTGCCAGTAGTCGGGACAGGACAGGAGTGATGGAGACCCAGTACTTC
d_gene: TRBD1; v_gene: TRBV4-3; abundance: -; j_gene: TRBJ1-2; len: 14; CDR3aa: CASSQDDRGVGYTF; CDR3nt: TGCGCCAGCAGCCAAGATGACAGGGGTGTCGGCTACACCTTC
d_gene: -; v_gene: TRBV7-8; abundance: -; j_gene: TRBJ1-1; len: 14; CDR3aa: CASSLAPGNTEAFF; CDR3nt: TGTGCCAGCAGCTTAGCGCCGGGGAACACTGAAGCTTTCTTT
d_gene: TRBD2; v_gene: TRBV5-1; abundance: -; j_gene: TRBJ2-5; len: 15; CDR3aa: CASSLETSGQETQYF; CDR3nt: TGCGCCAGCAGCTTGGAGACTAGCGGACAAGAGACCCAGTACTTC
d_gene: TRBD1; v_gene: TRBV5-4; abundance: -; j_gene: TRBJ2-1; len: 17; CDR3aa: CASSLGGPGQGYNEQFF; CDR3nt: TGTGCCAGCAGCTTAGGGGGCCCGGGACAGGGTTACAATGAGCAGTTCTTC
d_gene: -; v_gene: TRBV2; abundance: -; j_gene: TRBJ2-1; len: 13; CDR3aa: CASSADWGSEQFF; CDR3nt: TGTGCCAGCAGTGCGGACTGGGGTTCTGAGCAGTTCTTC
d_gene: -; v_gene: TRBV7-3; abundance: -; j_gene: TRBJ2-1; len: 13; CDR3aa: CASSSAPEREQFF; CDR3nt: TGTGCCAGCAGCTCCGCCCCTGAGCGGGAGCAGTTCTTC
d_gene: -; v_gene: TRBV11-3; abundance: -; j_gene: TRBJ2-1; len: 16; CDR3aa: CASSPRGETGYNEQFF; CDR3nt: TGTGCCAGCAGCCCCCGAGGCGAGACAGGCTACAATGAGCAGTTCTTC
d_gene: TRBD1; v_gene: TRBV7-8; abundance: -; j_gene: TRBJ2-7; len: 15; CDR3aa: CASTRNWDSSYEQYF; CDR3nt: TGTGCCAGCACCCGAAATTGGGACAGCTCATACGAGCAGTACTTC
d_gene: -; v_gene: TRBV9; abundance: -; j_gene: TRBJ2-7; len: 16; CDR3aa: CASSVERRGGGYEQYF; CDR3nt: TGTGCCAGCAGCGTAGAGCGGAGGGGTGGGGGCTACGAGCAGTACTTC
d_gene: -; v_gene: TRBV5-8; abundance: -; j_gene: TRBJ1-3; len: 16; CDR3aa: CASSSRQLSSGNTIYF; CDR3nt: TGTGCCAGCAGCTCGCGACAGCTGAGCTCTGGAAACACCATATATTTT
d_gene: TRBD2; v_gene: TRBV5-1; abundance: -; j_gene: TRBJ2-2; len: 16; CDR3aa: CATTSGASGYTGELFF; CDR3nt: TGCGCCACTACCAGCGGAGCTAGCGGATACACCGGGGAGCTGTTTTTT
d_gene: -; v_gene: TRBV7-2; abundance: -; j_gene: TRBJ2-2; len: 14; CDR3aa: CASSPQGSAGELFF; CDR3nt: TGTGCCAGCAGCCCACAGGGTAGCGCCGGGGAGCTGTTTTTT
d_gene: -; v_gene: TRBV10-3; abundance: -; j_gene: TRBJ1-1; len: 14; CDR3aa: CAISEYRDGTEAFF; CDR3nt: TGTGCCATCAGTGAGTACAGGGACGGCACTGAAGCTTTCTTT
d_gene: TRBD1; v_gene: TRBV5-8; abundance: -; j_gene: TRBJ1-3; len: 15; CDR3aa: CALSGQSYSGNTIYF; CDR3nt: TGTGCGCTCTCGGGACAGAGTTACTCTGGAAACACCATATATTTT
d_gene: -; v_gene: TRBV6-6; abundance: -; j_gene: TRBJ1-1; len: 16; CDR3aa: CASSYTQGLMNTEAFF; CDR3nt: TGTGCCAGCAGTTATACCCAGGGACTTATGAACACTGAAGCTTTCTTT
d_gene: -; v_gene: TRBV19; abundance: -; j_gene: TRBJ2-1; len: 14; CDR3aa: CASSPTALSNEQFF; CDR3nt: TGTGCCAGTAGTCCGACAGCTCTAAGCAATGAGCAGTTCTTC